The 8 T cell receptor beta chains below come from one sample, sequenced in a study of T cells after yellow fever vaccination. Each CDR3 protein is one row after TCRdb ran MiXCR on the 5' RACE reads. The table has approximately 96,000 distinct CDR3 sequences, over 8% seen once; the top ten hold around 17%. Sequencing used CD8+ T cells not binding an NS4B(214-222) dextramer, sorted from PBMCs, obtained roughly 15 days after the first yellow fever vaccination. The receptors derive from a man aged 18-30 years who received the YFV17D yellow fever vaccine.

This chain connects TRBV11-3 to TRBJ2-7; 8 bases are shared with TRBD2. The CDR3 has 17 amino acids. CDR1 and CDR2 from the germline V gene are SGHNT and YENEEA. Trimming cost V 5 bases and J 2 bases; bases outside gene matches: 14. Written as DNA, the CDR3 is TGTGCCAGCAGCCCCGCCGAGAGCGGGGGCCACACCTACGAGCAGTACGTC. Protein product: CASSPAESGGHTYEQYV.

This clonotype was picked up a small number of times. The V gene is TRBV20-1, the J gene TRBJ1-6, with a possible D match to TRBD1 (5 bases). This CDR3 is built from 16 residues. Trimming pared 0 bases from V and 0 bases from J, leaving 9 bases between. The germline CDR1 and CDR2 sequences are DFQATT and SNEGSKA (reference sequence). CDR3 sequence (DNA): TGCAGTGCTAGAGACCCAGGGAGCTCCTATAATTCACCCCTCCACTTT. This codes for CSARDPGSSYNSPLHF.

In this sample, this clonotype turned up a few times. The rearrangement joins TRBV12-3 or TRBV12-4 to TRBJ2-3; tentatively, D is TRBD2 (6 bases). The CDR3 extends over 16 amino acids. Trimming took 5 bases from V and 4 from J, leaving 19 bases between them. This CDR3 reads CASSGSVGGRADTQYF. CDR3 bases: TGTGCCAGCAGTGGGAGTGTGGGAGGCAGGGCAGATACGCAGTATTTT.

The V and J genes are TRBV11-2 and TRBJ2-7; 10 bases align to TRBD2. The CDR3 loop spans 14 amino acids. The J segment lost 1 base and the V segment lost 3 bases, leaving 0 bases of the junction unmatched. Per germline, CDR1 SGHAT and CDR2 FQNNGV. As DNA, the CDR3 is TGTGCCAGCAGCTTTAGCGGGGGGTCCTACGAGCAGTACGTC. It encodes CASSFSGGSYEQYV.

The chain has TRBV29-1 and TRBJ2-7; 9 nucleotides align to TRBD1. V was pared by 1 base and J by 3 bases, with 1 base of the junction left unmatched. Germline lookup yields CDR1 SQVTM and CDR2 ANQGSEA. CDR3 size: 13 residues. CDR3 DNA sequence: TGCAGCGTTGAAGCGGACAGGGGCTACGAGCAGTACTTC. Translated, it gives CSVEADRGYEQYF.

In DNA, the CDR3 is TGTGCAAGTCGCCTCGGACGGAGGGGGGTACAGGAGACCCAGTACTTC. Its translation is CASRLGRRGVQETQYF. V usage is TRBV12-2 and J usage is TRBJ2-5; the table's D gene call, TRBD2, was not cross checked with the DNA. TRBV12-2 is flagged as a pseudogene. The CDR3 contains 16 residues.

This clonotype was seen repeatedly, ten times or more. The chain recombines TRBV7-9 with TRBJ1-5; TRBD1 aligns across 12 bases. The CDR3 runs 16 residues. With V trimmed by 8 bases and J by 3 bases, 8 bases remained unmatched. Germline lookup yields CDR1 SEHNR and CDR2 FQNEAQ (reference sequence). This CDR3 is CASRPGQGAFNQPQHF. Written as DNA, the CDR3 is TGTGCCAGCCGCCCGGGACAGGGGGCGTTCAATCAGCCCCAGCATTTT.

The genes are TRBV10-3 and TRBJ2-7, with 8 bases identical to TRBD1. V shed 3 bases and J 6 bases; nucleotides not matched to a gene: 10. The CDR3 is 15 residues long. Looked up from germline, CDR1 is ENHRY and CDR2 is SYGVKD. CDR3 residues: CAISEGGQDGSEQYV. The CDR3 DNA reads as TGTGCCATCAGTGAAGGGGGACAGGACGGGTCCGAGCAGTACGTC.